The next 9 T cell receptor beta chains were all read from a single sample in a study of T cell responses to AZD1222 COVID-19 vaccine. Data came from immunoSEQ multiplex PCR; TCRdb stores just in-frame clones and leaves some out. The sample has 140,000 to 150,000 clones; 93% are singletons. The sequencing here drew on peripheral blood, taken on day 0 of AZD1222 vaccination. The receptors were gathered from an adult in good health.

The chain is built from TRBV5-1 and TRBJ1-2; D gene ambiguous. CDR3 length: 15 residues. Looked up from germline, CDR1 is SGHRS and CDR2 is YFSETQ. Trimming took off 0 bases at V and 0 bases at J, with 9 bases between the two ends. The CDR3 DNA reads TGCGCCAGCAGCTTGGGTCACACAACTAACTATGGCTACACCTTC. Amino acid sequence: CASSLGHTTNYGYTF.

The chain couples TRBV6-5 to TRBJ2-7; 9 bases match TRBD1. Germline loops: CDR1 MNHEY, CDR2 SVGAGI. The CDR3 extends over 15 amino acids. Germline trimming cut 4 bases from V and 1 base from J; bases unmatched to any gene: 5. CDR3 DNA: TGTGCCAGCAGTTCGCCAGACAGGGGGTCCTACGAGCAGTACTTC. As protein: CASSSPDRGSYEQYF.

This chain connects TRBV14 to TRBJ1-4, with 8 bases that match TRBD1. With V trimmed by 4 bases and J by 1 base, 5 bases remained unmatched. CDR1 and CDR2 (germline): SGHDN, FVKESK. The CDR3 has 16 residues. Here the CDR3 reads CASSLSGQGTNEKLFF. The CDR3 DNA reads as TGTGCCAGCAGCCTTTCCGGACAGGGAACTAATGAAAAACTGTTTTTT.

The gene calls are TRBV9 and TRBJ2-3; no clear D. V lost 2 bases to trimming and J lost 0 bases, with 4 bases between them. The CDR3 sequence is 13 residues long. Germline V gene sequence: CDR1 SGDLS, CDR2 YYNGEE. The CDR3 nucleotides read TGTGCCAGCAGCGTTTCTAGCACAGATACGCAGTATTTT. This gives the protein CASSVSSTDTQYF.

V usage is TRBV7-8 and J usage is TRBJ2-5; D is unclear. The CDR3 spans 13 residues. Germline V CDR1 and CDR2: SGHVS, FQNEAQ. V dropped 0 bases and J dropped 5 bases, with 7 bases sitting between them. CDR3 residues: CASSLALRETQYF. CDR3 nucleotide sequence: TGTGCCAGCAGCTTAGCGCTGCGGGAGACCCAGTACTTC.

V gene TRBV5-1 combines with J gene TRBJ2-5; 7 bases are shared with TRBD1. The CDR3 consists of 13 residues. V dropped 7 bases and J dropped 2; count of bases not matched to a gene: 5. CDR1 and CDR2 from the germline V gene are SGHRS and YFSETQ. CDR3 DNA sequence: TGCGCCAGCCGTTGGGACAGACAAGAGACCCAGTACTTC. This codes for CASRWDRQETQYF. Variable domain in full (rest from reference TRBV5-1 and TRBJ2-5): KAGVTQTPRYLIKTRGQQVTLSCSPISGHRSVSWYQQTPGQGLQFLFEYFSETQRNKGNFPGRFSGRQFSNSRSEMNVSTLELGDSALYLCASRWDRQETQYFGPGTRLLVL.

The chain couples TRBV5-4 to TRBJ2-7; the D is unclear. The CDR3 runs 16 residues. V gave up 0 bases and J gave up 2 bases, with 15 bases separating them. Germline CDR1 reads SGHNT; CDR2 reads YYREEE (reference sequence). The CDR3 nucleotides are TGTGCCAGCAGCTTGGCTCAGTCTGTTGATCCCTACGAGCAGTACTTC. Encoded protein: CASSLAQSVDPYEQYF.

The rearrangement uses TRBV15 and TRBJ1-4; 7 bases align to TRBD1. The CDR3 runs 14 residues. Trimming at V came to 3 bases and at J to 7 bases, leaving 5 bases not matched to a gene. Looked up from germline, CDR1 is LNHNV and CDR2 is YYDKDF (reference sequence). CDR3 region: CATSRAGGGEKLFF. CDR3 DNA sequence: TGTGCCACCAGCAGGGCAGGGGGTGGTGAAAAACTGTTTTTT.

The CDR3, as DNA: TGTGCCAGCAGTGAGAAGGGACAGGTGATTTATGGCTACACCTTC. It codes for CASSEKGQVIYGYTF. The chain combines TRBV2 with TRBJ1-2; 8 bases agree with TRBD1. Unmatched junction bases numbered 8, after V lost 3 bases and J lost 5 bases. This CDR3 region has 15 residues. Germline CDR1 SNHLY, CDR2 FYNNEI.